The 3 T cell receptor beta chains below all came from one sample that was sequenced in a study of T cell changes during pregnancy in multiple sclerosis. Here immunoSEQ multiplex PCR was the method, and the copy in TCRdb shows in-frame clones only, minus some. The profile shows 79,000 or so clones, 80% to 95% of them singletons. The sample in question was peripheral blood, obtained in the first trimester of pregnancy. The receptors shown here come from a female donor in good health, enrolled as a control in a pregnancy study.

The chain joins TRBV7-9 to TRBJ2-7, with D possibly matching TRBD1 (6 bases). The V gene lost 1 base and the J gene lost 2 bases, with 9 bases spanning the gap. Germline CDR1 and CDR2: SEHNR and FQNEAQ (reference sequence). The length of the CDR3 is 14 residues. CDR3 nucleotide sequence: TGTGCCAGCAGCTTAGAAGGGGGACCCTACGAGCAGTACTTC. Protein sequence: CASSLEGGPYEQYF.

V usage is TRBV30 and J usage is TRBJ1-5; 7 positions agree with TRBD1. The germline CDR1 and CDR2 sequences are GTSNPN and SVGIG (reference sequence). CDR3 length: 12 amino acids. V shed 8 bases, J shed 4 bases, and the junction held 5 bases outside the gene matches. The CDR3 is CAGRTGNQPQHF. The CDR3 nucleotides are TGTGCCGGACGGACAGGAAATCAGCCCCAGCATTTT.

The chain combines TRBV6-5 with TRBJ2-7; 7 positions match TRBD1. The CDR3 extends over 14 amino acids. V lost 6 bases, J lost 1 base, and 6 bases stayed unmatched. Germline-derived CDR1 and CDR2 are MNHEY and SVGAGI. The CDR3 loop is CASSLGTASYEQYF. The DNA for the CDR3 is TGTGCCAGCAGCTTGGGGACAGCGTCCTACGAGCAGTACTTC.